The next 31 T cell receptor beta chains were all read from a single sample in a study of CD8 T cells in ankylosing spondylitis. TCRdb independently ran MiXCR on the 5' RACE reads; one entry per CDR3 protein. The table shows about 220,000 distinct CDR3 sequences, with about 26% occurring only once. The source material was blood, either unsorted or a sorted T cell fraction (not recorded which). These receptors were taken from a male donor with ankylosing spondylitis or in good health (not recorded which).

The chain employs TRBV12-3 or TRBV12-4 and TRBJ2-5, with a tentative D call TRBD1 (6 bases). The CDR3 sequence is 15 residues long. Trimming cost V 0 bases and J 5 bases, with 13 bases left between them. CDR3 amino acids: CASSLAAGVGETQYF. The CDR3 coding sequence is TGTGCCAGCAGTTTAGCGGCAGGGGTGGGGGAGACCCAGTACTTC.

This clonotype came up many times. V usage is TRBV20-1 and J usage is TRBJ2-5, with TRBD2 matching over 11 bases. CDR3 size: 15 residues. Germline CDR1 is DFQATT and CDR2 is SNEGSKA (reference sequence). V lost 5 bases to trimming and J lost 2 bases; unmatched junction nucleotides: 7. This chain's CDR3 is CSACRLAGSQETQYF. In nucleotides, the CDR3 is TGCAGTGCTTGCCGACTAGCGGGGTCTCAAGAGACCCAGTACTTC.

This clonotype has a count of ten or more. This rearrangement joins TRBV15 to TRBJ1-3; D may be TRBD1 (5 bases). V dropped 0 bases and J dropped 0 bases, with 9 bases sitting between them. This CDR3 comprises 16 residues. The germline CDR1 and CDR2 sequences are LNHNV and YYDKDF (reference sequence). This CDR3 reads CATSRDPGSSGNTIYF. CDR3 DNA sequence: TGTGCCACCAGCAGAGATCCAGGGAGCTCTGGAAACACCATATATTTT.

This clonotype turned up a few times. J is TRBJ1-2 and V is TRBV5-7; tentatively, D is TRBD1 (5 bases). TRBV5-7 is an ORF, with its function uncertain. The CDR3 is made up of 14 amino acids. Trimming cost V 3 bases and J 2 bases, with 11 bases left between them. CDR3 protein: CASSWGYSNYGYTF. The CDR3 bases are TGTGCCAGCAGCTGGGGGTACTCGAACTATGGCTACACCTTC.

This clonotype was seen many times. The chain carries TRBV5-1 and TRBJ2-7; 8 positions agree with TRBD2. Germline loops: CDR1 SGHRS, CDR2 YFSETQ. The CDR3 loop spans 17 amino acids. The J segment lost 7 bases and the V segment lost 4 bases, leaving 19 bases of the junction unmatched. DNA of the CDR3: TGCGCCAGCAGCGGGGGCCTATCTAGCGGGCAAGCGGGGGAGCAGTACTTC. Translating it yields CASSGGLSSGQAGEQYF.

This clonotype occurred a few times. The chain combines TRBV5-6 with TRBJ1-1; D gene ambiguous. This CDR3 has 12 residues. V was shortened by 3 bases and J by 3 bases, with 6 bases between the two germline ends. CDR1 and CDR2 (germline): SGHDT, YYEEEE. CDR3 protein: CASSSYDTEAFF. The CDR3 bases are TGTGCCAGCAGCTCCTACGACACTGAAGCTTTCTTT.

The chain employs TRBV20-1 and TRBJ1-4; D uncertain. V was trimmed by 0 bases and J by 5 bases, leaving 1 base between them. CDR1 is DFQATT and CDR2 is SNEGSKA in the germline V gene (reference sequence). The CDR3 contains 11 residues. The CDR3 here is CSARDNEKLFF. The CDR3 DNA sequence: TGCAGTGCTAGAGACAATGAAAAACTGTTTTTT.

The chain has TRBV4-2 and TRBJ2-1; unclear D gene. Germline V gene lookup returns CDR1 LGHNA and CDR2 YNFKEQ. The CDR3 length is 16 residues. V was clipped by 0 bases and J by 3 bases, with 12 bases between them. DNA for the CDR3: TGTGCCAGCAGCCAAGATGGCGGCGGCCTCTACAATGAGCAGTTCTTC. Translated: CASSQDGGGLYNEQFF.

This chain joins TRBV12-3 or TRBV12-4 and TRBJ1-5, with D uncertain. Trimming left V 0 bases short and J 9 bases short, with 3 bases between. The CDR3 is 11 residues long. The CDR3 DNA follows: TGTGCCAGCAGTTTAGCTGGGCCCCAGCATTTT. It yields the protein CASSLAGPQHF.

This clonotype was detected many times. The rearrangement links TRBV6-2 or TRBV6-3 to TRBJ2-1; TRBD2 is a possible D gene (6 bases). Trimming cost V 3 bases and J 9 bases, with 27 bases left between them. Germline loops: CDR1 MNHEY, CDR2 SVGEGT. The CDR3 has 18 amino acids. This CDR3 is CASSYYRSVDSGTSEQFF. CDR3 in DNA: TGTGCCAGCAGTTATTATCGATCCGTCGACTCAGGGACTTCTGAGCAGTTCTTC.

This clonotype was observed many times. The V call is TRBV3-1, the J call TRBJ2-5; D not resolved. The germline V gene encodes CDR1 LGHDT and CDR2 YNNKEL (reference sequence). CDR3 length: 15 amino acids. V was cut by 3 bases and J by 4 bases, with 15 bases left in between. The CDR3 DNA is TGTGCCAGCAGCCAGGCGAGACTCGACCGAGAGACCCAGTACTTC. Translation gives CASSQARLDRETQYF.

The V and J genes are TRBV5-6 and TRBJ2-2, with no clear D. Germline assignment: CDR1 SGHDT and CDR2 YYEEEE. With 0 bases removed from V and 4 bases from J, the gap between germline ends came to 16 bases. The CDR3 spans 17 residues. CDR3 nucleotides: TGTGCCAGCAGCTTGGATTTTTCCACGTTTTTCACCGGGGAGCTGTTTTTT. Protein: CASSLDFSTFFTGELFF.

This chain joins TRBV3-1 and TRBJ2-7, with D perhaps matching TRBD1 (6 bases). The germline V gene has CDR1 LGHDT and CDR2 YNNKEL (reference sequence). Trimming stripped 2 bases from V and 3 bases from J, with 8 bases between. CDR3 length equals 13 residues. The CDR3 DNA is TGTGCCAGCAGCCAAAAGGGGGTCTACGAGCAGTACTTC. It yields the protein CASSQKGVYEQYF.

Here the CDR3 reads CASSGDRGYTDTQYF. Written as DNA, the CDR3 is TGCGCCAGCAGTGGGGACAGGGGATACACAGATACGCAGTATTTT. This chain uses TRBV10-1 with TRBJ2-3; 10 bases map to TRBD1. The CDR3 runs to 15 residues. Trimming took 4 bases from V and 2 from J; bases not matched to a gene: 3. CDR1 WNHNN and CDR2 SYGVQD come from the germline V gene (reference sequence).

This clonotype was detected many times. The chain joins TRBV20-1 to TRBJ2-7, with a possible D match to TRBD2 (6 bases). Deletions cut 1 base from V and 3 bases from J, with 16 bases between. Germline lookup yields CDR1 DFQATT and CDR2 SNEGSKA (reference sequence). This CDR3 has 15 amino acids. CDR3 sequence: CSARGWGLRSYEQYF. CDR3 sequence (DNA): TGCAGTGCTAGAGGTTGGGGACTTCGTAGCTACGAGCAGTACTTC.

This clonotype came up many times. The rearrangement joins TRBV3-1 to TRBJ2-1; tentative D call: TRBD1 (6 bases). V was trimmed by 4 bases and J by 6 bases, leaving 16 bases between them. CDR3 length: 15 residues. Germline values: CDR1 LGHDT, CDR2 YNNKEL (reference sequence). The CDR3: CASSRLRTVSNEQFF. The CDR3 DNA reads as TGTGCCAGCAGCCGCCTCCGGACAGTTAGCAATGAGCAGTTCTTC.

In this sample, this clonotype turned up a few times. The chain joins TRBV4-2 to TRBJ2-5; D remains ambiguous. This CDR3 contains 12 residues. V lost 6 bases and J lost 4, with 9 bases in between. CDR1 and CDR2 (germline): LGHNA, YNFKEQ. The CDR3 nucleotides read TGTGCCAGCAGGAAAGTTGGAGAGACCCAGTACTTC. Its protein is CASRKVGETQYF.

This clonotype was picked up many times. The limits of the CDR3 on the DNA are not certain, so only TCRdb's listed CDR3 is given. V and J are TRBV12-3 or TRBV12-4 and TRBJ2-2; the table gives TRBD1 as D, unverified against the DNA. The CDR3 spans 15 residues, counting both ends. This CDR3 reads CASSLSGGAGELFFF.

J is TRBJ2-5 and V is TRBV20-1; no reliable D call. With 1 base removed from V and 2 bases from J, the gap between germline ends came to 11 bases. The germline CDR1 and CDR2 sequences are DFQATT and SNEGSKA (reference sequence). The CDR3 covers 14 residues. This CDR3 is CSARGPGLQETQYF. The CDR3 DNA reads as TGCAGTGCTAGAGGTCCTGGGCTGCAAGAGACCCAGTACTTC.

The rearrangement links TRBV29-1 to TRBJ1-1; no clear D gene. Trimming removed 4 bases at V and 10 bases at J, with 7 bases between. CDR1 SQVTM and CDR2 ANQGSEA come from the germline V gene. The CDR3 runs to 9 residues. The CDR3 is CSVGRGAFF. The CDR3 bases are TGCAGCGTTGGCAGAGGAGCTTTCTTT.

As regards this clonotype: This could be a read error, since a much larger clone is one nucleotide away. The CDR3 ends on some other residue instead of the conserved phenylalanine or tryptophan, so this is likely a read error. This sequence joins TRBV12-3 or TRBV12-4 and TRBJ2-7; 7 positions agree with TRBD2. The CDR3 is made up of 16 amino acids. V lost 5 bases to trimming and J lost 6 bases; unmatched junction nucleotides: 16. The chain's CDR3 is CASSAAWAGDIREQYL. The CDR3 coding sequence is TGTGCCAGCAGTGCGGCCTGGGCGGGAGACATCCGCGAGCAGTACCTC.

This clonotype was picked up many times. CDR3 sequence: CASSPVDRDLSGANVLTF. As DNA, the CDR3 is TGCGCCAGCAGCCCTGTGGACAGGGATCTCTCTGGGGCCAACGTCCTGACTTTC. The chain uses TRBV5-1 and TRBJ2-6, with 8 bases fitting TRBD1. The length of the CDR3 is 18 residues. CDR1 is SGHRS, CDR2 YFSETQ, per germline. V shed 4 bases and J 0 bases; nucleotides not matched to a gene: 9.

The V and J genes are TRBV18 and TRBJ2-5; no definite D call. The CDR3 extends over 13 amino acids. V was cut by 4 bases and J by 1 base, with 7 bases left in between. Per the germline V gene, CDR1 is KGHSH and CDR2 is LQKENI. CDR3 nucleotide sequence: TGTGCCAGCTCACAAATTCTCCAAGAGACCCAGTACTTC. It translates to CASSQILQETQYF.

This clonotype was seen a handful of times. The chain links TRBV20-1 to TRBJ2-3, with 7 bases aligning to TRBD1. Germline CDR1 is DFQATT and CDR2 is SNEGSKA (reference sequence). The CDR3 has 15 amino acids. With V trimmed by 3 bases and J by 3 bases, 9 bases remained unmatched. The CDR3 reads CSASVGTDYTDTQYF. CDR3 sequence (DNA): TGCAGTGCTAGCGTCGGGACAGATTATACAGATACGCAGTATTTT.

The chain uses TRBV2 and TRBJ2-3; tentatively, D is TRBD2 (6 bases). There are 16 residues in the CDR3. Trimming left V 6 bases short and J 1 base short, with 17 bases between. Per germline, CDR1 SNHLY and CDR2 FYNNEI. This CDR3 is CASRSRAGQGTDTQYF. The CDR3 DNA follows: TGTGCCAGCAGATCAAGGGCGGGGCAGGGCACAGATACGCAGTATTTT.

This clonotype was seen a few times. The J gene is TRBJ2-7, the V gene TRBV5-1; TRBD1 matches 9 bases. The trim removed 1 base at V and 2 bases at J, leaving 4 bases unmatched. The length of the CDR3 is 15 residues. CDR1 and CDR2 (germline): SGHRS, YFSETQ. The CDR3 nucleotides read TGCGCCAGCAGCTTGAGGGGACAGGGCCCCTACGAGCAGTACTTC. It translates to CASSLRGQGPYEQYF.

This clonotype was counted at least ten times. The chain couples TRBV6-6 to TRBJ2-2; D not resolved. Germline V gene sequence: CDR1 MNHNY, CDR2 SVGAGI (reference sequence). This CDR3 region has 13 residues. V lost 4 bases, J lost 0 bases, and 3 bases lay in between. The CDR3 reads CASSSSNTGELFF. The CDR3 DNA is TGTGCCAGCAGTTCCTCGAACACCGGGGAGCTGTTTTTT.

CDR3 region: CASSSTSSYNEQFF. The CDR3 DNA reads as TGTGCCAGCAGTTCAACTAGCTCCTACAATGAGCAGTTCTTC. V and J are TRBV12-3 or TRBV12-4 and TRBJ2-1, with D possibly being TRBD2 (5 bases). Trimming shortened V by 4 bases and J by 0 bases, and 7 bases separated the two germline ends. This CDR3 region has 14 residues.

J is TRBJ2-7 and V is TRBV10-3; no reliable D call. V lost 8 bases, J lost 7 bases, and 9 bases lay in between. The CDR3 is made up of 10 amino acids. Germline V lookup: CDR1 ENHRY, CDR2 SYGVKD. The CDR3 is CAIGTEEQYF. CDR3 in DNA: TGTGCCATCGGTACGGAAGAGCAGTACTTC.

This clonotype showed up many times. The chain recombines TRBV5-1 with TRBJ1-5, with D unclear. Germline V gene data show CDR1 as SGHRS and CDR2 as YFSETQ. V gave up 4 bases and J gave up 6 bases, with 17 bases separating them. The CDR3 runs to 15 residues. In nucleotides, the CDR3 is TGCGCCAGCAGCCAGGACTCCTCGGGGATTCAGCCCCAGCATTTT. Translation: CASSQDSSGIQPQHF.

This clonotype came up many times. J is TRBJ2-1 and V is TRBV12-5, with TRBD2 identical over 12 bases. The CDR3 is 14 residues long. Germline V gives CDR1 LGHNT, CDR2 FRNRAP. The V gene end was trimmed by 10 bases and the J gene end by 8 bases; junction bases not matched to a gene: 9. CDR3 sequence reads: CANRLTSGSYEQFF. For the CDR3, the DNA is TGTGCTAACCGGCTGACTAGCGGGAGCTATGAGCAGTTCTTC. Using reference TRBV12-5 and TRBJ2-1 for the parts outside the CDR3, the full variable domain is DARVTQTPRHKVTEMGQEVTMRCQPILGHNTVFWYRQTMMQGLELLAYFRNRAPLDDSGMPKDRFSAEMPDATLATLKIQPSEPRDSAVYFCANRLTSGSYEQFFGPGTRLTVL.